The present entry profiles one T cell receptor beta chain with its context. This clone was counted once. Its antigen remains unidentified. Base qualities were left out, and no much larger clone turns up one base away. The germline V gene specifies SGHTA as CDR1 and FQGTGA as CDR2. Trimming leaves V shorter by 6 bases and J shorter by 1 base, with the junction holding 1 base beyond the gene matches. Including cysteine and phenylalanine, the CDR3 has 13 amino acids. CDR3 DNA is the only sequence kept; it has 39 bases, read in frame from the first base. This specimen belongs to a study of T cell responses to AZD1222 COVID-19 vaccine (dated by TCRdb to about 2021). With regard to the full study: A total of under 250 trial participants underwent TCR sequencing, of whom 200 to 220 had received two doses of AZD1222 and around 26 had received two doses of the MenACWY control vaccine. Trial participants were enrolled by age into subgroups of 18-55, 56-69 and 70-plus years, and around 140, 26 and 57 TCR-sequenced participants, respectively, were included in these subgroups.

The CDR3 regions of human TCRbeta chains were subjected to immunosequencing. On the authors' methods: Repertoire TCRs were matched against a reference library of SARS-CoV-2-specific TCRs generated with the MIRA antigen-specificity platform. Breadth was defined as the fraction of unique TCRs that were SARS-CoV-2-associated. Depth was defined as the fraction of total T cells that were SARS-CoV-2-associated. Using the MIRA data, each spike-specific TCR was assigned both to the spike region to which the TCR was reactive and to a CD4 or CD8 class. Log10-transformed breadth and depth values were compared by one-way ANOVA with Sidak's multiple comparisons tests. The table was pulled from immuneACCESS by TCRdb, which kept in-frame rearrangements only. Such tables lose some clones; where checked, under half of the loss comes from unresolved V genes, and the rest has no known cause. D and trimming were read from the DNA, whereas the V and J calls and clone size are those reported in that table. This sample gives under 150,000 clones in total; roughly 88% of them show up just once. The top ten constitute about 19% of the sample.

Taken with the paper, the label for time point translates to: baseline before first vaccination. Reading the label with the study, this specimen's treatment or condition is: meningococcal conjugate vaccine given as trial control. Samples from vaccinated people were obtained from the UK trials COV001 and COV002, which included a single-blind randomized controlled phase 2/3 trial of AZD1222 (ChAdOx1 nCoV-19) in healthy adults. Trial participant PBMC samples were collected at day 0 and day 28 after the second dose for TCRbeta chain sequencing. Overall study results and their limits: Reportedly, almost half of the unique spike-specific TCRs recognized epitopes lying outside the regions that are mutated in the B.1.351 and B.1.1.7 variants. Participants were mostly white British and included more females than males, and it was suggested by the authors that clonal diversity may have been underestimated. In the small 56-69-year group, the increase in depth fell short of significance, most likely because of low power. After two AZD1222 doses, both the breadth and the depth of spike-specific TCRs were significantly higher than at day 0 and than in MenACWY recipients. Only 5 to 7 AZD1222 recipients were SARS-CoV-2 seropositive at baseline, limiting conclusions about previously exposed vaccinees. Because no day 14 peak-response samples were available, repertoires were characterized only after the peak T cell response. The vaccine-associated CD4 TCRs covered the entire spike protein, and the dominant responses fell in regions 160-218 and 743-854.

The sequenced sample was peripheral blood, obtained on day 0 of MenACWY control vaccination. This clonotype originated in an adult in good health. The sequence links TRBV7-3 to TRBJ2-3; TRBD2 matches 7 bases in the middle. The CDR3 amino acid sequence is: CASRTSGTDTQYF. The base sequence is TGTGCCAGCAGAACTAGCGGCACAGATACGCAGTATTTT.